The next 7 T cell receptor beta chains were all read from a single sample in a study of a mutant IDH1 vaccine in newly diagnosed glioma. Time point noted: week 5, during vaccination. Vaccination used 300 ug of mutant IDH1 20-mer peptide per dose, with topical imiquimod. Profiling relied on immunoSEQ multiplex PCR, and the TCRdb table lists in-frame clones only, not all of them. This table holds roughly 72,000 clones, about 91% found once. These TCRs' antigens remain unknown. The source material was PBMCs, sampled from a glioma patient whose treatment included an IDH1 peptide vaccine. The receptor set was obtained from a woman between 50 and 59 years old with glioma.

The chain combines TRBV19 with TRBJ2-3, with no clear D. The CDR3 runs 16 residues. V lost 4 bases to trimming and J lost 0 bases, with 14 bases between them. Germline-derived CDR1 and CDR2 are LNHDA and SQIVND (reference sequence). The CDR3 region has the DNA TGTGCCAGTAGTACCATGGGCACCAGAAGCACAGATACGCAGTATTTT. Amino acid sequence: CASSTMGTRSTDTQYF.

V usage is TRBV2 and J usage is TRBJ2-1; 8 bases are shared with TRBD2. V shed 10 bases and J 4 bases; nucleotides not matched to a gene: 15. CDR1 and CDR2 from the germline V gene are SNHLY and FYNNEI. The CDR3 is 16 amino acids. CDR3 nucleotide sequence: TGTGCCATTTTGCGCGGGGGGTCAAGAAGGTACAATGAGCAGTTCTTC. Translation: CAILRGGSRRYNEQFF.

The genes are TRBV10-1 and TRBJ2-5; 12 bases map to TRBD2. The CDR3 contains 13 residues. Trimming cost V 4 bases and J 7 bases; bases outside gene matches: 1. CDR1 WNHNN and CDR2 SYGVQD come from the germline V gene (reference sequence). DNA of the CDR3: TGCGCCAGCAGTGCGGGACTAGCGGGGACCCAGTACTTC. As protein: CASSAGLAGTQYF.

This chain joins TRBV28 and TRBJ2-7; D is ambiguous. This CDR3 is built from 14 residues. Looked up from germline, CDR1 is MDHEN and CDR2 is SYDVKM. V lost 6 bases and J 0 bases, leaving 12 bases between the germline ends. The chain's CDR3 is CASSPPETSYEQYF. DNA for the CDR3: TGTGCCAGCAGCCCTCCGGAGACCTCCTACGAGCAGTACTTC.

The chain uses TRBV10-3 and TRBJ1-6; the match to TRBD1 covers 10 bases. V was pared by 0 bases and J by 7 bases, with 0 bases of the junction left unmatched. CDR3 length: 15 amino acids. CDR1 is ENHRY, CDR2 SYGVKD, per germline. The DNA for the CDR3 is TGTGCCATCAGTGAGTCGACAGGGGGCAATTCACCCCTCCACTTT. The encoded protein is CAISESTGGNSPLHF.

The gene calls are TRBV9 and TRBJ2-3; tentatively, D is TRBD2 (6 bases). The V and J ends lost 2 bases and 2 bases respectively, with 15 bases between them. The CDR3 sequence is 16 residues long. Germline CDR1 is SGDLS and CDR2 is YYNGEE. The CDR3 loop is CASSVGSGASTDTQYF. CDR3 bases: TGTGCCAGCAGCGTCGGATCGGGAGCATCCACAGATACGCAGTATTTT.

The gene calls are TRBV5-6 and TRBJ2-6, with D unclear. Trimming took off 0 bases at V and 4 bases at J, with 2 bases between the two ends. The germline V gene has CDR1 SGHDT and CDR2 YYEEEE. This CDR3 has 13 residues. The CDR3, as DNA: TGTGCCAGCAGCTTGGCCGGGGCCAACGTCCTGACTTTC. Its protein is CASSLAGANVLTF. The whole variable domain, filled in from reference TRBV5-6 and TRBJ2-6, reads DAGVTQSPTHLIKTRGQQVTLRCSPKSGHDTVSWYQQALGQGPQFIFQYYEEEERQRGNFPDRFSGHQFPNYSSELNVNALLLGDSALYLCASSLAGANVLTFGAGSRLTVL.